This passage covers 21 T cell receptor beta chains from one sample sequenced in a study of T cells in Graves' hyperthyroidism and ophthalmopathy. Researchers took RNA transcripts and amplified the TCR beta CDR3 regions from them. Initially, a first-round RT-PCR of the TCR CDR3 employed the HTBI primer set. Via MiXCR, TCRdb re-called the multiplex PCR reads, giving one row per CDR3 protein. This table holds around 580,000 distinct CDR3 sequences, 46% found once. The specimen was peripheral blood or thyroid tissue (not recorded which). All receptors come from a young woman with Graves' hyperthyroidism.

The V gene is TRBV2, the J gene TRBJ1-2; D call uncertain. V lost 2 bases, J lost 8 bases, and 9 bases lay in between. CDR1 SNHLY and CDR2 FYNNEI come from the germline V gene. This CDR3 has 12 amino acids. The CDR3 nucleotides are TGTGCCAGCAGTGAAAGGCAAGGAGGCTACACCTTC. Translating gives CASSERQGGYTF.

This clonotype was counted ten times or more. The chain combines TRBV6-2 or TRBV6-3 with TRBJ2-7, with D tentatively TRBD2 (7 bases). Germline assignment: CDR1 MNHEY and CDR2 SVGEGT. This CDR3 contains 16 residues. Trimming took off 8 bases at V and 4 bases at J, with 24 bases between the two ends. The CDR3 sequence: CASEEGGIASRYEQYF. The CDR3 DNA sequence: TGTGCCAGCGAAGAGGGGGGGATCGCGTCCAGGTACGAGCAGTACTTC.

This clonotype was observed at least ten times. The chain recombines TRBV6-6 with TRBJ1-5; 8 nucleotides match TRBD1. V shed 2 bases and J 7 bases; nucleotides not matched to a gene: 7. Germline-derived CDR1 and CDR2 are MNHNY and SVGAGI (reference sequence). The CDR3 totals 15 residues. The CDR3: CASSYGRGLEQPQHF. In nucleotides, the CDR3 is TGTGCCAGCAGTTACGGCAGGGGGCTAGAACAGCCCCAGCATTTT.

For the CDR3, the DNA is TGTGCCATCAGTGGGGACAGGGGGCCTCAGCCCCAGCATTTT. Its protein is CAISGDRGPQPQHF. The chain combines TRBV10-3 with TRBJ1-5; 12 bases align to TRBD1. Germline-derived CDR1 and CDR2 are ENHRY and SYGVKD. The ends lost 4 bases at V and 6 bases at J; junction bases unmatched: 1. The CDR3 is 14 amino acids.

The chain has TRBV3-1 and TRBJ2-5; possible D gene TRBD2, 6 bases. The CDR3 length is 14 residues. Deletions cut 8 bases from V and 3 bases from J, with 16 bases between. CDR1 is LGHDT and CDR2 is YNNKEL in the germline V gene (reference sequence). CDR3 in DNA: TGTGCCAGCCGTCAAACTAGCTCCAAAGAGACCCAGTACTTC. Protein sequence: CASRQTSSKETQYF.

This clonotype was detected only once. The chain joins TRBV20-1 to TRBJ1-2; 9 nucleotides line up with TRBD1. The V gene end was trimmed by 6 bases and the J gene end by 7 bases; junction bases not matched to a gene: 3. Germline CDR1 is DFQATT and CDR2 is SNEGSKA (reference sequence). The CDR3 is 11 residues long. CDR3 bases: TGCAGTGCGCCGGGACAGGGTGGCTACACCTTC. It codes for CSAPGQGGYTF.

This clonotype was recorded many times. V usage is TRBV20-1 and J usage is TRBJ1-4; weak D call: TRBD1 (5 bases). This CDR3 comprises 13 residues. Trimming cost V 5 bases and J 3 bases, with 10 bases left between them. Germline CDR1 is DFQATT and CDR2 is SNEGSKA (reference sequence). CDR3 nucleotides: TGCAGTGCTCCGACGGGGGCTAATGAAAAACTGTTTTTT. Amino acids: CSAPTGANEKLFF.

The V and J genes are TRBV9 and TRBJ2-7; 9 bases fit TRBD1. There are 15 residues in the CDR3. Trimming cost V 1 base and J 7 bases; bases outside gene matches: 9. Germline V lookup: CDR1 SGDLS, CDR2 YYNGEE. CDR3 in amino acids: CASSVRDRAFNEQYF. CDR3 nucleotide sequence: TGTGCCAGCAGCGTAAGGGACAGGGCTTTCAATGAGCAGTACTTC.

There are many counts of this clonotype. The chain recombines TRBV6-6 with TRBJ2-7; 10 positions agree with TRBD2. The CDR3 is 15 amino acids. J gave up 3 bases and V 4 bases, and 6 bases lay outside the gene matches. Germline CDR1 MNHNY, CDR2 SVGAGI (reference sequence). Here the CDR3 DNA reads TGTGCCAGCAGTTCATCTAGCGGGGGATACTACGAGCAGTACTTC. Its translation is CASSSSSGGYYEQYF.

This clonotype was recorded at least ten times. V is TRBV2 and J is TRBJ1-5; D is perhaps TRBD1 (6 bases). V was pared by 3 bases and J by 6 bases, with 12 bases between. Germline V lookup: CDR1 SNHLY, CDR2 FYNNEI. The CDR3 spans 14 residues. As DNA, the CDR3 is TGTGCCAGCAGTGACTTTAGGGGGTCTCAGCCCCAGCATTTT. Residues: CASSDFRGSQPQHF.

The sample holds a few counts of this clonotype. V and J are TRBV7-3 and TRBJ2-3; D is undetermined. Deletions cut 4 bases from V and 8 bases from J, with 13 bases between. CDR3 length: 13 residues. CDR1 is SGHTA and CDR2 is FQGTGA in the germline V gene. This CDR3 reads CASSSQELGTQYF. In DNA, the CDR3 is TGTGCCAGCAGCTCTCAAGAGCTGGGTACGCAGTATTTT.

The chain links TRBV2 to TRBJ1-5; no clear D. This CDR3 spans 18 amino acids. Germline V gives CDR1 SNHLY, CDR2 FYNNEI. V was shortened by 6 bases and J by 0 bases, with 21 bases between the two germline ends. CDR3: CASSAVIVGLYSNQPQHF. The CDR3 DNA is TGTGCCAGCAGCGCAGTTATCGTTGGCCTATATAGCAATCAGCCCCAGCATTTT.

This clonotype was seen at least ten times. The J gene is TRBJ1-2, the V gene TRBV7-9; 7 bases align to TRBD1. J gave up 4 bases and V 2 bases, and 7 bases lay outside the gene matches. This CDR3 region has 15 residues. Germline lookup yields CDR1 SEHNR and CDR2 FQNEAQ (reference sequence). CDR3 DNA: TGTGCCAGCAGCTTAACGACAGGGAGGTCCTATGGCTACACCTTC. Protein sequence: CASSLTTGRSYGYTF.

The rearrangement links TRBV12-3 or TRBV12-4 to TRBJ1-6; no firm D call. V was cut by 10 bases and J by 5 bases, with 21 bases left in between. The CDR3 loop spans 16 amino acids. The CDR3 loop reads CATRDLTDEHNSPLHF. CDR3 DNA sequence: TGTGCCACCAGAGATTTGACCGACGAGCATAATTCACCCCTCCACTTT.

The chain employs TRBV4-2 and TRBJ2-1; D is possibly TRBD1 (5 bases). This CDR3 has 13 amino acids. Trimming shortened V by 7 bases and J by 5 bases, and 12 bases separated the two germline ends. Germline-derived CDR1 and CDR2 are LGHNA and YNFKEQ. The CDR3 nucleotides read TGTGCCAGCATGTCAGGGAATGACAATGAGCAGTTCTTC. Protein sequence: CASMSGNDNEQFF.

V usage is TRBV6-5 and J usage is TRBJ1-1; D remains ambiguous. The CDR3 consists of 15 residues. CDR1 is MNHEY, CDR2 SVGAGI, per germline. With 4 bases removed from V and 1 base from J, the gap between germline ends came to 13 bases. CDR3 sequence reads: CASSSTDWENTEAFF. In DNA form, the CDR3 reads TGTGCCAGCAGTTCCACGGATTGGGAGAACACTGAAGCTTTCTTT.

The chain combines TRBV25-1 with TRBJ2-7, with TRBD1 identical over 7 bases. The CDR3 spans 14 residues. Trimming at V came to 5 bases and at J to 7 bases, leaving 11 bases not matched to a gene. Germline V gene data show CDR1 as MGHDK and CDR2 as SYGVNS. The CDR3 is CASSPGTAAGEQYF. The CDR3 DNA is TGTGCCAGCAGTCCCGGGACAGCCGCCGGGGAGCAGTACTTC.

This chain connects TRBV27 to TRBJ1-4; D not certain. CDR3 length: 12 amino acids. The ends were cut back, 6 bases at V and 4 bases at J, with 6 bases in the middle. Germline V gives CDR1 MNHEY, CDR2 SMNVEV (reference sequence). In nucleotides, the CDR3 is TGTGCCAGCAGGATGTATAATGAAAAACTGTTTTTT. Translated: CASRMYNEKLFF.

To note about this clonotype: This may be a read error: a much more frequent sequence differs by one nucleotide. The rearrangement links TRBV12-3 or TRBV12-4 to TRBJ1-1, with D hard to call. This CDR3 contains 14 residues. The CDR3 region has the DNA TGTGCCAGCAGCTTTTCGAGTTATCTGACTGGAGCTTTCTTT. This gives the protein CASSFSSYLTGAFF.

The rearrangement links TRBV11-2 to TRBJ2-7; 8 bases line up with TRBD2. The length of the CDR3 is 16 residues. V lost 2 bases to trimming and J lost 7 bases; unmatched junction nucleotides: 13. Per the germline V gene, CDR1 is SGHAT and CDR2 is FQNNGV. CDR3 protein: CASSLIAGSSYNEQYF. CDR3 nucleotides: TGTGCCAGCAGCTTAATAGCGGGGAGCTCCTACAATGAGCAGTACTTC.

This clonotype was counted ten times or more. V is TRBV11-2 and J is TRBJ1-1; D is perhaps TRBD1 (6 bases). The CDR3 spans 15 residues. Germline V gene lookup returns CDR1 SGHAT and CDR2 FQNNGV. V was clipped by 3 bases and J by 0 bases, with 11 bases between them. DNA of the CDR3: TGTGCCAGCAGCTTCGGACAGATCATGAACACTGAAGCTTTCTTT. This translates into CASSFGQIMNTEAFF.